Listed here is a single TCR beta chain. This sample was included in a study of radiotherapy plus CTLA-4 blockade in lung cancer. Looking at the study overall: Objective responses were recorded in about a sixth of patients, with disease control recorded in approximately 32%.

Participants had chemo-refractory metastatic non-small-cell lung cancer and were treated with focal radiation plus ipilimumab CTLA-4 blockade. Generated by immunoSEQ multiplex PCR, the TCRdb table keeps only in-frame clones and is missing some. In the table there are roughly 110,000 clones, more than 75% of which are singletons. Germline assignment: CDR1 SNHLY and CDR2 FYNNEI. This CDR3 comprises 15 residues. V lost 10 bases and J lost 0, with 13 bases in between. This chain joins TRBV2 and TRBJ2-6; unclear D gene. The source is a human donor with non-small cell lung cancer that progressed on radiotherapy plus ipilimumab. Some clones in this sample may be carry-over from other donors' samples. Sequenced here: peripheral blood, sampled from a patient treated with radiotherapy plus ipilimumab. The CDR3 DNA reads TGTGCCACCTCCCGGGCGAGCTCTGGGGCCAACGTCCTGACTTTC. Its protein product is CATSRASSGANVLTF.